The 9 T cell receptor beta chains below all came from one sample that was sequenced in a study of shared clonotypes between healthy human individuals. Data came from immunoSEQ multiplex PCR; TCRdb stores just in-frame clones and leaves some out. Of approximately 500,000 clones in the sample, roughly 85% were seen once. The sequenced material came from PBMCs. These receptors all stem from a woman between 40 and 50 years old in good health. Some clones in this sample may be carry-over from other donors' samples.

The chain has TRBV7-2 and TRBJ2-4, with a weak D call TRBD1 (6 bases). Trimming left V 1 base short and J 13 bases short, with 14 bases between. The V gene's germline CDR1 is SGHTA and CDR2 FQGNSA. The CDR3 has 13 amino acids. The CDR3 loop is CASSLGQGSRQYF. CDR3 DNA: TGTGCCAGCAGCTTAGGTCAGGGGAGTCGGCAGTACTTC. Drawing the rest from reference TRBV7-2 and TRBJ2-4, the complete variable domain is GAGVSQSPSNKVTEKGKDVELRCDPISGHTALYWYRQSLGQGLEFLIYFQGNSAPDKSGLPSDRFSAERTGGSVSTLTIQRTQQEDSAVYLCASSLGQGSRQYFGAGTRLSVL.

In this sample, this clone turned up a few times. V usage is TRBV7-9 and J usage is TRBJ1-5; D remains unclear. CDR3 length: 11 amino acids. Trimming cost V 1 base and J 9 bases, with 4 bases left between them. CDR1 is SEHNR and CDR2 is FQNEAQ in the germline V gene (reference sequence). CDR3 sequence (DNA): TGTGCCAGCAGCTTAGGAGGGCCCCAGCATTTT. It translates to CASSLGGPQHF. Full variable domain (outside the CDR3, taken from reference TRBV7-9 and TRBJ1-5): DTGVSQNPRHKITKRGQNVTFRCDPISEHNRLYWYRQTLGQGPEFLTYFQNEAQLEKSRLLSDRFSAERPKGSFSTLEIQRTEQGDSAMYLCASSLGGPQHFGDGTRLSIL.

The chain is built from TRBV29-1 and TRBJ2-2; no clear D gene. V gave up 2 bases and J gave up 4 bases, with 5 bases separating them. Germline V gene lookup returns CDR1 SQVTM and CDR2 ANQGSEA. The CDR3 consists of 12 residues. CDR3 loop: CSVETVTGELFF. Written as DNA, the CDR3 is TGCAGCGTTGAAACTGTCACCGGGGAGCTGTTTTTT.

This clone was seen just once. The rearrangement uses TRBV7-3 and TRBJ1-2; the D is unclear. The germline V and J ends were trimmed by 2 bases and 5 bases, with 6 bases remaining between them. Germline CDR1 is SGHTA and CDR2 is FQGTGA. The CDR3 has 12 residues. This CDR3 reads CASSLSGYGYTF. The CDR3 DNA sequence: TGTGCCAGCAGCTTATCTGGTTATGGCTACACCTTC.

The chain joins TRBV18 to TRBJ2-7; D perhaps matches TRBD2 (6 bases). The CDR3 sequence is 14 residues long. V was shortened by 6 bases and J by 5 bases, with 17 bases between the two germline ends. The V gene's germline CDR1 is KGHSH and CDR2 LQKENI. CDR3 nucleotide sequence: TGTGCCAGCTCGGGAGGACTGAAGCTCGACGAGCAGTACTTC. Its protein product is CASSGGLKLDEQYF. Full variable domain (rest looked up from reference TRBV18 and TRBJ2-7): NAGVMQNPRHLVRRRGQEARLRCSPMKGHSHVYWYRQLPEEGLKFMVYLQKENIIDESGMPKERFSAEFPKEGPSILRIQQVVRGDSAAYFCASSGGLKLDEQYFGPGTRLTVT.

This chain uses TRBV5-3 with TRBJ2-7, with 10 positions matching TRBD2. TRBV5-3 carries the ORF label, with uncertain function. With V trimmed by 8 bases and J by 2 bases, 10 bases remained unmatched. The CDR3 contains 15 residues. This chain's CDR3 is CASSPSGRPTYEQYF. The CDR3, as DNA: TGTGCCAGCAGCCCTAGCGGGAGACCGACCTACGAGCAGTACTTC.

The gene calls are TRBV7-8 and TRBJ2-3; unclear D gene. Germline assignment: CDR1 SGHVS and CDR2 FQNEAQ. V was pared by 0 bases and J by 5 bases, with 6 bases between. The CDR3 is 13 amino acids. The CDR3: CASSLAKGDTQYF. The CDR3 DNA reads TGTGCCAGCAGCTTAGCGAAGGGAGATACGCAGTATTTT.

The chain has TRBV2 and TRBJ2-1; TRBD2 agrees at 9 bases. Per the germline V gene, CDR1 is SNHLY and CDR2 is FYNNEI. V gave up 4 bases and J gave up 7 bases; unmatched junction bases: 5. This CDR3 has 14 amino acids. The chain's CDR3 is CASSGGLADNEQFF. CDR3 nucleotide sequence: TGTGCCAGCAGTGGGGGACTAGCAGATAATGAGCAGTTCTTC. The whole variable domain, remainder taken from reference TRBV2 and TRBJ2-1, is EPEVTQTPSHQVTQMGQEVILRCVPISNHLYFYWYRQILGQKVEFLVSFYNNEISEKSEIFDDQFSVERPDGSNFTLKIRSTKLEDSAMYFCASSGGLADNEQFFGPGTRLTVL.

A word on this clone: This specimen includes other DNA sequences encoding the same CDR3. The chain combines TRBV11-1 with TRBJ2-7, with D tentatively TRBD1 (5 bases). In germline, CDR1 is SGHAT, CDR2 FQDESV (reference sequence). V was clipped by 6 bases and J by 0 bases, with 9 bases between them. The CDR3 extends over 13 amino acids. The CDR3 DNA sequence: TGTGCCAGCAGAAGTGACAGCTCCTACGAGCAGTACTTC. As protein: CASRSDSSYEQYF.